The source of this TCR beta chain is a study of cytomegalovirus exposure and HLA in healthy donors. Findings of the study overall: TCR beta V- and J-gene trimming was later associated with a missense DCLRE1C variant. Earlier analysis found most TCR beta V segments productive about 87% or about 30% of the time. In vitro data verified a few CMV-associated chains as specific for CMV antigens.

The PCR made use of 60 Vbeta and 13 Jbeta primers. Some clones are missing from TCRdb's copy, which holds only in-frame ones; the method was immunoSEQ multiplex PCR. The sample yields roughly 130,000 clones, around 83% seen once. The CDR3 covers 13 residues. Germline V gives CDR1 MNHEY, CDR2 SVGAGI. V dropped 5 bases and J dropped 11 bases, with 18 bases sitting between them. This clone was picked up one time. Its antigen is not known. The chain links TRBV6-5 to TRBJ1-1; D possibly corresponds to TRBD1 (5 bases). The receptor was derived from a woman between 18 and 29 years old in good health and CMV-seropositive. What was sequenced was PBMCs. The CDR3 reads CASSAGRLREAFF. Written as DNA, the CDR3 is TGTGCCAGCAGTGCGGGACGACTAAGGGAGGCTTTCTTT.